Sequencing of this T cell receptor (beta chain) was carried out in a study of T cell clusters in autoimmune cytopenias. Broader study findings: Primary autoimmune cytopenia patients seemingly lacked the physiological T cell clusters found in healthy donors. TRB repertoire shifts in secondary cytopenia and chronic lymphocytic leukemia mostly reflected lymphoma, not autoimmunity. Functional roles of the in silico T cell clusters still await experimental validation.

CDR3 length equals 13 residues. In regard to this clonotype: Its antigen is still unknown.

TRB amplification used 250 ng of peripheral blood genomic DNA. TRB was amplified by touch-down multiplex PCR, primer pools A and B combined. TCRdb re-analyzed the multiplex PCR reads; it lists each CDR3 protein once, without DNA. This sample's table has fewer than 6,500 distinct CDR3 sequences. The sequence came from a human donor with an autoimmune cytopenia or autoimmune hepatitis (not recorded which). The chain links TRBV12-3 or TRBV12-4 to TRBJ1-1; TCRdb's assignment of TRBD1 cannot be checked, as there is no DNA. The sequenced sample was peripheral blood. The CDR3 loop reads CASRGDENTEAFF.